The next 32 T cell receptor beta chains were all read from a single sample in a study of control samples from healthy donors and cancer patients. Sequencing used immunoSEQ multiplex PCR; TCRdb keeps in-frame clones, though not all of them. The sample records around 180,000 clones, 88% being singletons. The source material was blood. The receptors derive from a woman aged 25 to 39 in good health.

The chain joins TRBV2 to TRBJ1-4; D call uncertain. V gave up 2 bases and J gave up 0 bases, with 10 bases separating them. The CDR3 contains 16 residues. Germline V CDR1 and CDR2: SNHLY, FYNNEI. CDR3 in amino acids: CASSETAVTTNEKLFF. The CDR3 coding sequence is TGTGCCAGCAGTGAAACGGCGGTGACAACTAATGAAAAACTGTTTTTT.

The chain has TRBV28 and TRBJ1-1, with D hard to call. The CDR3 has 13 residues. Deletions cut 4 bases from V and 3 bases from J, with 9 bases between. The V gene's germline CDR1 is MDHEN and CDR2 SYDVKM. CDR3 sequence: CASSWAADTEAFF. The CDR3 DNA follows: TGTGCCAGCAGTTGGGCAGCGGACACTGAAGCTTTCTTT. Combining the CDR3 with reference TRBV28 and TRBJ1-1 gives the whole variable domain DVKVTQSSRYLVKRTGEKVFLECVQDMDHENMFWYRQDPGLGLRLIYFSYDVKMKEKGDIPEGYSVSREKKERFSLILESASTNQTSMYLCASSWAADTEAFFGQGTRLTVV.

The chain employs TRBV10-3 and TRBJ1-5, with D perhaps TRBD1 (6 bases). From germline, CDR1 is ENHRY and CDR2 SYGVKD. CDR3 size: 16 residues. Trimming shortened V by 0 bases and J by 1 base, and 10 bases separated the two germline ends. For the CDR3, the DNA is TGTGCCATCAGTGAGTCGGGGACACTAAGCAATCAGCCCCAGCATTTT. This translates into CAISESGTLSNQPQHF.

A single count supports this clone. Written as DNA, the CDR3 is TGTGCCAGCAGTTTAGGGGCTGCTGGCTACACCTTC. It codes for CASSLGAAGYTF. The chain uses TRBV12-3 or TRBV12-4 and TRBJ1-2; D remains unclear. The V end was cut by 1 base, the J end by 7 bases, with 7 bases between. The CDR3 runs to 12 residues.

This sequence joins TRBV19 and TRBJ1-4; TRBD1 matches at 11 bases. The CDR3 totals 17 residues. The trim removed 3 bases at V and 4 bases at J, leaving 7 bases unmatched. Per the germline V gene, CDR1 is LNHDA and CDR2 is SQIVND (reference sequence). DNA of the CDR3: TGTGCCAGTAGTATTCGGACAGGGGGCCGGGGTAATGAAAAACTGTTTTTT. Its protein is CASSIRTGGRGNEKLFF.

The V call is TRBV5-6, the J call TRBJ1-5; possible D gene TRBD1, 6 bases. From germline, CDR1 is SGHDT and CDR2 YYEEEE. The CDR3 sequence is 15 residues long. The V end lost 2 bases, the J end lost 6 bases, and 15 bases lay between the germline ends. CDR3 in DNA: TGTGCCAGCAGCTTTTTGTCCGGGGGCGGTCAGCCCCAGCATTTT. It is translated as CASSFLSGGGQPQHF.

This rearrangement joins TRBV7-2 to TRBJ2-5, with TRBD1 as a possible D gene (6 bases). V lost 6 bases and J 0 bases, leaving 23 bases between the germline ends. This CDR3 has 18 amino acids. The germline V gene has CDR1 SGHTA and CDR2 FQGNSA. The CDR3 DNA follows: TGTGCCAGCAGTTCCGACAAGGGGACAAGACCGTACCAAGAGACCCAGTACTTC. It specifies CASSSDKGTRPYQETQYF. Drawing the rest from reference TRBV7-2 and TRBJ2-5, the complete variable domain is GAGVSQSPSNKVTEKGKDVELRCDPISGHTALYWYRQSLGQGLEFLIYFQGNSAPDKSGLPSDRFSAERTGGSVSTLTIQRTQQEDSAVYLCASSSDKGTRPYQETQYFGPGTRLLVL.

This chain links TRBV24-1 with TRBJ1-2; the D is unclear. In germline, CDR1 is KGHDR, CDR2 SFDVKD. CDR3 length equals 14 residues. Trimming removed 4 bases at V and 0 bases at J, with 8 bases between. The CDR3 sequence is CATSDRTTNYGYTF. For the CDR3, the DNA is TGTGCCACCAGTGACAGAACAACTAACTATGGCTACACCTTC.

The chain uses TRBV6-2 or TRBV6-3 and TRBJ1-5, with TRBD1 as a possible D gene (5 bases). V lost 0 bases to trimming and J lost 6 bases, with 12 bases between them. Germline-derived CDR1 and CDR2 are MNHEY and SVGEGT. The CDR3 covers 15 residues. As DNA, the CDR3 is TGTGCCAGCAGTTACTCAAGGGGCTGGGGTCAGCCCCAGCATTTT. Protein sequence: CASSYSRGWGQPQHF.

This sequence joins TRBV11-2 and TRBJ2-2, with unresolved D. Germline V gives CDR1 SGHAT, CDR2 FQNNGV. The CDR3 length is 15 residues. Trimming took 6 bases from V and 3 from J, leaving 14 bases between them. CDR3 coding DNA: TGTGCCAGCAGGTCAGATATGGGTCACACCGGGGAGCTGTTTTTT. The encoded protein is CASRSDMGHTGELFF.

The chain uses TRBV6-6 and TRBJ1-6; D might be TRBD1 (6 bases). V was pared by 5 bases and J by 0 bases, with 17 bases between. The CDR3 runs 18 residues. Germline-derived CDR1 and CDR2 are MNHNY and SVGAGI (reference sequence). The CDR3 loop reads CASSQFSGASSYNSPLHF. As DNA, the CDR3 is TGTGCCAGCAGTCAATTCTCGGGGGCGAGCTCCTATAATTCACCCCTCCACTTT.

The J gene is TRBJ2-7, the V gene TRBV19, with 7 nucleotides matching TRBD1. V was clipped by 2 bases and J by 8 bases; unmatched bases: 6. Germline CDR1 LNHDA, CDR2 SQIVND (reference sequence). This CDR3 region has 13 residues. The CDR3 DNA follows: TGTGCCAGTAGTATACCTACAGGGGAACAGCAGTACTTC. Translation gives CASSIPTGEQQYF.

The gene calls are TRBV15 and TRBJ1-6; unclear D gene. Trimming cost V 3 bases and J 14 bases, with 29 bases left between them. The CDR3 is made up of 18 amino acids. CDR1 LNHNV and CDR2 YYDKDF come from the germline V gene (reference sequence). The DNA of the CDR3 is TGTGCCACCAGCAGCTACGGTGGGGAATGGACCACCGGGATATCCCTCCACTTT. It is translated as CATSSYGGEWTTGISLHF. Full variable domain (missing parts from reference TRBV15 and TRBJ1-6): DAMVIQNPRYQVTQFGKPVTLSCSQTLNHNVMYWYQQKSSQAPKLLFHYYDKDFNNEADTPDNFQSRRPNTSFCFLDIRSPGLGDTAMYLCATSSYGGEWTTGISLHFGNGTRLTVT.

This clone was counted a few times. The chain employs TRBV7-2 and TRBJ1-5; no definite D call. V was clipped by 0 bases and J by 4 bases, with 10 bases between them. The germline V gene has CDR1 SGHTA and CDR2 FQGNSA. CDR3 size: 15 residues. The chain's CDR3 is CASSLASQNNQPQHF. CDR3 DNA sequence: TGTGCCAGCAGCTTAGCGAGCCAGAATAATCAGCCCCAGCATTTT.

The chain links TRBV5-5 to TRBJ1-1; D unclear. Between the trimmed V and J ends, which lost 1 base and 3 bases, there was a span of 7 bases. There are 13 residues in the CDR3. Germline V gene data show CDR1 as SGHKS and CDR2 as YYEKEE (reference sequence). The CDR3 region is CASSLKRDTEAFF. CDR3 coding DNA: TGTGCCAGCAGCTTGAAACGGGACACTGAAGCTTTCTTT.

The V and J genes are TRBV5-1 and TRBJ1-3, with D unclear. Trimming took 3 bases from V and 2 from J, leaving 15 bases between them. This CDR3 spans 16 amino acids. Germline CDR1 is SGHRS and CDR2 is YFSETQ. The CDR3 here is CASSSGPTGAGNTIYF. The CDR3 DNA follows: TGCGCCAGCAGCTCGGGCCCTACCGGAGCTGGAAACACCATATATTTT.

Worth noting for this clone: Other DNA sequences in the sample encode the same CDR3. The chain uses TRBV28 and TRBJ2-7, with 8 bases identical to TRBD1. Germline-derived CDR1 and CDR2 are MDHEN and SYDVKM. The V and J ends lost 6 bases and 7 bases, in that order; junction bases with no gene match: 11. The CDR3 is 14 residues long. CDR3 in DNA: TGTGCCAGCAGCCGTGGACAGGGCCGGGGGGAGCAGTACTTC. Translating it yields CASSRGQGRGEQYF.

This clone was observed once. The chain has TRBV12-3 or TRBV12-4 and TRBJ2-3; D is unresolved. With 5 bases removed from V and 6 bases from J, the gap between germline ends came to 12 bases. The CDR3 has 13 residues. The DNA for the CDR3 is TGTGCCAGCAGTGATCGTACAGCCGATACGCAGTATTTT. Residues: CASSDRTADTQYF.

The chain carries TRBV7-9 and TRBJ1-1; D ambiguous. The CDR3 is 15 amino acids. V was cut by 2 bases and J by 1 base, with 11 bases left in between. The germline V gene has CDR1 SEHNR and CDR2 FQNEAQ (reference sequence). The CDR3 loop is CASSLSWQQNTEAFF. For the CDR3, the DNA is TGTGCCAGCAGCTTATCATGGCAGCAGAACACTGAAGCTTTCTTT.

The CDR3 loop is CASRLTGGTEAFF. Written as DNA, the CDR3 is TGTGCCAGCAGACTTACAGGGGGCACTGAAGCTTTCTTT. The chain employs TRBV12-3 or TRBV12-4 and TRBJ1-1; 8 bases map to TRBD1. V lost 6 bases and J lost 4; bases outside the gene matches: 4. The CDR3 extends over 13 amino acids.

The gene calls are TRBV9 and TRBJ1-6; D is uncertain. V lost 0 bases and J lost 6, with 13 bases in between. Per the germline V gene, CDR1 is SGDLS and CDR2 is YYNGEE. The CDR3 covers 16 residues. Here the CDR3 reads CASSVVPDPVNSPLHF. CDR3 coding DNA: TGTGCCAGCAGCGTAGTCCCGGATCCCGTTAATTCACCCCTCCACTTT.

There are a few counts of this clone. The gene calls are TRBV10-3 and TRBJ1-6; TRBD1 agrees at 7 bases. The CDR3 totals 15 residues. Per the germline V gene, CDR1 is ENHRY and CDR2 is SYGVKD. The V and J ends lost 8 bases and 8 bases, in that order; junction bases with no gene match: 12. The CDR3 loop reads CAISSSGQIDSPLHF. The CDR3 nucleotides read TGTGCCATCTCCTCCTCGGGACAGATAGATTCACCCCTCCACTTT.

V and J are TRBV5-5 and TRBJ1-1; D gene uncertain. The length of the CDR3 is 13 residues. The germline gives CDR1 SGHKS, CDR2 YYEKEE (reference sequence). Trimming pared 4 bases from V and 2 bases from J, leaving 9 bases between. The CDR3 DNA is TGTGCCAGCAGCCCGATTCCCAACACTGAAGCTTTCTTT. Its protein is CASSPIPNTEAFF.

This clone was seen once. This chain connects TRBV5-1 to TRBJ1-2; 9 nucleotides align to TRBD1. Germline values: CDR1 SGHRS, CDR2 YFSETQ. The CDR3 consists of 17 residues. V shed 7 bases, J shed 2 bases, and the junction held 15 bases outside the gene matches. CDR3 sequence: CASRSGTGQQRNYGYTF. The CDR3 DNA reads as TGCGCCAGCCGATCAGGGACAGGGCAACAACGGAACTATGGCTACACCTTC.

The V call is TRBV7-9, the J call TRBJ2-1; unclear D gene. CDR3 length: 19 amino acids. Trimming removed 3 bases at V and 4 bases at J, with 25 bases between. Germline CDR1 is SEHNR and CDR2 is FQNEAQ (reference sequence). The CDR3 reads CASSFRSPSGPLPYNEQFF. CDR3 bases: TGTGCCAGCAGCTTCCGCTCCCCTTCAGGACCACTACCGTACAATGAGCAGTTCTTC.

This CDR3 reads CASSLTPLRTDYEQYF. The CDR3 nucleotides read TGTGCCAGCAGCTTAACCCCCCTTCGGACGGACTACGAGCAGTACTTC. The rearrangement uses TRBV7-9 and TRBJ2-7; D remains unclear. The CDR3 covers 16 residues. Trimming stripped 2 bases from V and 3 bases from J, with 17 bases between. Germline-derived CDR1 and CDR2 are SEHNR and FQNEAQ (reference sequence).

The chain has TRBV5-1 and TRBJ2-7, with D tentatively TRBD1 (7 bases). This CDR3 is built from 14 residues. V was pared by 0 bases and J by 5 bases, with 12 bases between. From germline, CDR1 is SGHRS and CDR2 YFSETQ. For the CDR3, the DNA is TGCGCCAGCAGCTTGGGGCAGGGGGGACACGAGCAGTACTTC. Encoded protein: CASSLGQGGHEQYF.

The chain employs TRBV28 and TRBJ1-2; TRBD1 might be the D (6 bases). The CDR3 totals 15 residues. The germline V gene has CDR1 MDHEN and CDR2 SYDVKM. Deletions cut 1 base from V and 4 bases from J, with 13 bases between. The DNA for the CDR3 is TGTGCCAGCAGTTTATTCCAGGGGAATAGCTATGGCTACACCTTC. Residues: CASSLFQGNSYGYTF.

The V and J genes are TRBV30 and TRBJ2-2; no clear D gene. The CDR3 sequence is 13 residues long. Trimming left V 7 bases short and J 0 bases short, with 9 bases between. Germline CDR1 is GTSNPN and CDR2 is SVGIG (reference sequence). In DNA form, the CDR3 reads TGTGCCTACGGGCCGACGAACACCGGGGAGCTGTTTTTT. Protein: CAYGPTNTGELFF.

This clone showed up just once. This sequence joins TRBV5-4 and TRBJ1-5; no definite D call. Between the trimmed V and J ends, which lost 5 bases and 2 bases, there was a span of 14 bases. CDR1 is SGHNT and CDR2 is YYREEE in the germline V gene (reference sequence). The CDR3 totals 15 residues. The CDR3 coding sequence is TGTGCCAGCAGTCAAAGACGGCGAGGCAATCAGCCCCAGCATTTT. Amino acids: CASSQRRRGNQPQHF. Full variable domain (missing parts from reference TRBV5-4 and TRBJ1-5): ETGVTQSPTHLIKTRGQQVTLRCSSQSGHNTVSWYQQALGQGPQFIFQYYREEENGRGNFPPRFSGLQFPNYSSELNVNALELDDSALYLCASSQRRRGNQPQHFGDGTRLSIL.

CDR3 residues: CASSRLHHQTKKLSGANVLTF. As DNA, the CDR3 is TGTGCCAGCAGCAGACTCCACCATCAAACCAAAAAACTGTCTGGGGCCAACGTCCTGACTTTC. The chain joins TRBV21-1 to TRBJ2-6; the table's D call TRBD2 went unverified against the DNA. TRBV21-1 is described as a pseudogene. The CDR3 has 21 residues.

In its sample, this clone was seen a few times. The chain uses TRBV24-1 and TRBJ1-2; 7 nucleotides align to TRBD1. The CDR3 length is 16 residues. Looked up from germline, CDR1 is KGHDR and CDR2 is SFDVKD. Germline trimming cut 2 bases from V and 4 bases from J; bases unmatched to any gene: 9. CDR3 sequence (DNA): TGTGCCACCAGTGATTCTGACAGGGCCGGAAGCTATGGCTACACCTTC. This sequence encodes CATSDSDRAGSYGYTF.